This T cell receptor beta chain was profiled in a study of CD8+ T cells in alopecia areata. Looking at the study overall: Affected scalp percentage set treated patients' severity scores. The study's findings and limits: Numerous expanded lesional clones remained in scalp and blood during tofacitinib.

Treatment defined: oral pan-JAK inhibitor, 5-10 mg twice daily. Once RNA had been extracted, it was reverse transcribed into cDNA to act as the sequencing template. Here immunoSEQ multiplex PCR was the method, and the copy in TCRdb shows in-frame clones only, minus some. The table records about 200,000 clones, 58% of them present only once. Worth noting for this clone: Its antigen remains unidentified.

Germline V gene sequence: CDR1 SGDLS, CDR2 YYNGEE. V was pared by 4 bases and J by 6 bases, with 5 bases of the junction left unmatched. This CDR3 spans 13 amino acids. This rearrangement joins TRBV9 to TRBJ1-2; TRBD1 matches at 8 bases. This TCR was sampled from a human donor with alopecia areata. The sample was CD4+ T cells sorted from blood, taken at week 24, from a patient treated with tofacitinib. This CDR3 is CASSPGQVDGYTF. Written as DNA, the CDR3 is TGTGCCAGCAGCCCGGGACAGGTAGATGGCTACACCTTC.